One sample yielded the 6 T cell receptor beta chains listed below, sequenced in a study of T cell responses to AZD1222 COVID-19 vaccine. Clones were read by immunoSEQ multiplex PCR, and TCRdb kept only the in-frame ones, dropping some. The repertoire includes fewer than 110,000 clones, more than 70% of them detected once, and more than 8.5% sits in the top ten. The material sequenced was peripheral blood, taken 28 days after the second AZD1222 dose. The receptors derive from an adult who received the AZD1222 COVID-19 vaccine.

This chain links TRBV3-1 (or the pseudogene TRBV3-2) with TRBJ1-4; D is unclear. V was cut by 3 bases and J by 13 bases, with 12 bases left in between. Looked up from germline, CDR1 is LGHDT and CDR2 is YNNKEL (reference sequence). The CDR3 has 12 amino acids. In DNA, the CDR3 is TGTGCCAGCAGCCACTTCGAGGAGGTACTGTTTTTT. This encodes CASSHFEEVLFF.

The chain recombines TRBV28 with TRBJ2-7, with a tentative D call TRBD2 (5 bases). This CDR3 comprises 14 residues. Trimming took 3 bases from V and 0 from J, leaving 9 bases between them. CDR1 is MDHEN and CDR2 is SYDVKM in the germline V gene. CDR3: CASSFNLASYEQYF. The CDR3 DNA follows: TGTGCCAGCAGTTTCAATCTAGCCTCCTACGAGCAGTACTTC.

The chain combines TRBV2 with TRBJ2-7, with 8 bases fitting TRBD2. After removal of 8 bases from V and 3 bases from J, the junction contained 0 bases not matched to a gene. CDR3 size: 11 residues. Germline V gene sequence: CDR1 SNHLY, CDR2 FYNNEI. The CDR3 reads CASAGGYEQYF. In DNA form, the CDR3 reads TGTGCCAGCGCGGGGGGCTACGAGCAGTACTTC.

This sequence joins TRBV5-1 and TRBJ2-1; no definite D call. The CDR3 totals 13 residues. Germline V gives CDR1 SGHRS, CDR2 YFSETQ. V lost 3 bases and J 9 bases, leaving 13 bases between the germline ends. Here the CDR3 reads CASSSVSLFEQFF. The CDR3 DNA reads as TGCGCCAGCAGCTCGGTATCCTTGTTTGAGCAGTTCTTC.

The chain recombines TRBV29-1 with TRBJ1-2; D not resolved. Per germline, CDR1 SQVTM and CDR2 ANQGSEA. CDR3 length: 12 amino acids. V shed 1 base and J shed 8 bases, with 11 bases lying between them. The CDR3, as DNA: TGCAGCGTTGAAGGGGGTGGAAGCGGCTACACCTTC. Amino acids: CSVEGGGSGYTF.

The gene calls are TRBV30 and TRBJ2-5, with 12 bases identical to TRBD2. Germline CDR1 GTSNPN, CDR2 SVGIG (reference sequence). There are 14 residues in the CDR3. Unmatched junction bases numbered 7, after V lost 7 bases and J lost 4 bases. This CDR3 is CASQLAGGGETQYF. The CDR3, as DNA: TGTGCCTCACAACTAGCGGGAGGTGGAGAGACCCAGTACTTC.